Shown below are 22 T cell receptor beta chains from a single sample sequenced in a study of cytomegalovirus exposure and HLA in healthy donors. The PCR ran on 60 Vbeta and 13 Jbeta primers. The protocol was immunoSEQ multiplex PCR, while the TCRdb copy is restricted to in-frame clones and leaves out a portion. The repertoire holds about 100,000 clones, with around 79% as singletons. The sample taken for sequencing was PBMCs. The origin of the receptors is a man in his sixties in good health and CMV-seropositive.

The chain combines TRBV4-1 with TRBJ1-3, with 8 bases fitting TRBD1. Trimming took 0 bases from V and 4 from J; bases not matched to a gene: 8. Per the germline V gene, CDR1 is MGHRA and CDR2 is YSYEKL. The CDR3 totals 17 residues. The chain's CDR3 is CASSQDPRGTGGNTIYF. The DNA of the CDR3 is TGCGCCAGCAGCCAAGACCCCCGGGGGACAGGAGGAAACACCATATATTTT.

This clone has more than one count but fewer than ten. The CDR3 loop is CASSSSTSGGYPSGTGELFF. CDR3 coding DNA: TGTGCCAGCAGTTCCTCGACTAGCGGGGGGTATCCTTCAGGCACCGGGGAGCTGTTTTTT. This chain links TRBV27 with TRBJ2-2; 13 nucleotides align to TRBD2. The CDR3 covers 20 residues. Unmatched junction bases numbered 15, after V lost 4 bases and J lost 4 bases. Germline V gives CDR1 MNHEY, CDR2 SMNVEV (reference sequence).

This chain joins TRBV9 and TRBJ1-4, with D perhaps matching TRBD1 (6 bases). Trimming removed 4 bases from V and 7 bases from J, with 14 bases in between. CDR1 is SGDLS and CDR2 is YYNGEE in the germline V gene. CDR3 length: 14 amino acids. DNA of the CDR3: TGTGCCAGCAGCCCCGGACAGTTAATTGAAAAACTGTTTTTT. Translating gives CASSPGQLIEKLFF.

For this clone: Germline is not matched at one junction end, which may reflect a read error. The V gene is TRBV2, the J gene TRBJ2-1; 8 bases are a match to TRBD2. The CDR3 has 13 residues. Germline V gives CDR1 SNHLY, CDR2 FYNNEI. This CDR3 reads CAGSGGFDNEQFF. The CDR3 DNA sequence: TGTGCCGGCAGCGGGGGTTTCGACAATGAGCAGTTCTTC.

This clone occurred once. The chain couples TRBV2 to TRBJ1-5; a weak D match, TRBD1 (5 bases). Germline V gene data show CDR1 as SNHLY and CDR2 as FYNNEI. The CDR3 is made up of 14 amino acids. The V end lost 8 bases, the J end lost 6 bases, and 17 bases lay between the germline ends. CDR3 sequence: CASGRGGESQPQHF. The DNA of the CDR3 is TGTGCCAGCGGACGGGGGGGAGAAAGTCAGCCCCAGCATTTT.

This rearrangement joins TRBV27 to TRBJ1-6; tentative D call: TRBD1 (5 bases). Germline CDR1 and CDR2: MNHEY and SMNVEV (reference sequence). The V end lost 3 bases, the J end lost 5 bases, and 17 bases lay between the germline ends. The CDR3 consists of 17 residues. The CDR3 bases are TGTGCCAGCAGTTTCACCGCGCGGGGCAGTGATAATTCACCCCTCCACTTT. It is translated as CASSFTARGSDNSPLHF.

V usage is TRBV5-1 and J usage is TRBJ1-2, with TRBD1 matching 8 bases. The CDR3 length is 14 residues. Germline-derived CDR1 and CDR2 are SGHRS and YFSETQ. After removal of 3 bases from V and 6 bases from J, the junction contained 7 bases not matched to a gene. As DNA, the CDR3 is TGCGCCAGCAGCTACGGACAGGGAGGGGATGGCTACACCTTC. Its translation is CASSYGQGGDGYTF.

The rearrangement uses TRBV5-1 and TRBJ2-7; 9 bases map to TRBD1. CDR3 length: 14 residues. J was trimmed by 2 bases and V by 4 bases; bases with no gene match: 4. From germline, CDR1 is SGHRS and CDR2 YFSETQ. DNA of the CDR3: TGCGCCAGCAGCGCCCGGGACAGGGCCTACGAGCAGTACTTC. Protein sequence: CASSARDRAYEQYF.

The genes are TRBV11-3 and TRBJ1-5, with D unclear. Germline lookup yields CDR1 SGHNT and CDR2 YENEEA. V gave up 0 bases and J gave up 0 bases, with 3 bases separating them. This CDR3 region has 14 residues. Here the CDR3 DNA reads TGTGCCAGCAGCTTAGACCTTAGCAATCAGCCCCAGCATTTT. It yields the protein CASSLDLSNQPQHF.

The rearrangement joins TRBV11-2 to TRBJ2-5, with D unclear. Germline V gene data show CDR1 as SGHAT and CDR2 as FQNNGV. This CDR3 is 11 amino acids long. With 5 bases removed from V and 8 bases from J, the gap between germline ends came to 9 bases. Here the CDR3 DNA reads TGTGCCAGCAGCAGAGAGACTACCCAGTACTTC. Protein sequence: CASSRETTQYF.

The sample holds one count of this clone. CDR3 nucleotide sequence: TGTGCCAGCAGCTTAGCCCGGGCGGGGGGCATGTACGAGCAGTACTTC. Protein: CASSLARAGGMYEQYF. This chain connects TRBV7-2 to TRBJ2-7; TRBD2 matches at 8 bases. The germline CDR1 and CDR2 sequences are SGHTA and FQGNSA. The CDR3 totals 16 residues. J lost 4 bases, V lost 0 bases, and 8 bases had no gene match.

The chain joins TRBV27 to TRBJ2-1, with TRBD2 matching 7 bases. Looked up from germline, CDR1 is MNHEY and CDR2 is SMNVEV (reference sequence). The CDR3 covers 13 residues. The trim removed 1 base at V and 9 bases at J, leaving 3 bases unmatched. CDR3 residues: CASSLWPGGEQFF. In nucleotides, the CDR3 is TGTGCCAGCAGTTTATGGCCGGGGGGTGAGCAGTTCTTC.

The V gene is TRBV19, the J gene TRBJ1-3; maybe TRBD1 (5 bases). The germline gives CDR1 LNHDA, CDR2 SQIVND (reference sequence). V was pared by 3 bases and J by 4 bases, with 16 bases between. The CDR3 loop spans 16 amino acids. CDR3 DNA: TGTGCCAGTAGTATGGGAAGGGGCGCCGGGGGAAACACCATATATTTT. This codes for CASSMGRGAGGNTIYF.

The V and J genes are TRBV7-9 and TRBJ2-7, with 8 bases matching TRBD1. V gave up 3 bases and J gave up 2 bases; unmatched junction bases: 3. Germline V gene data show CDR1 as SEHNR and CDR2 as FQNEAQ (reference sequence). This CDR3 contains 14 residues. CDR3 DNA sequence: TGTGCCAGCAGCTTTCGACAGGGGCCCTACGAGCAGTACTTC. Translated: CASSFRQGPYEQYF.

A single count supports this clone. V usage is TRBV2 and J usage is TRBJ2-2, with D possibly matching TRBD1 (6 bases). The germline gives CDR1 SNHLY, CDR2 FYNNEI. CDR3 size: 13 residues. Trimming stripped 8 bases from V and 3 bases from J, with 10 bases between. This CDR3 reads CASATGHTGELFF. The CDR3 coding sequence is TGTGCCAGCGCGACAGGACACACCGGGGAGCTGTTTTTT.

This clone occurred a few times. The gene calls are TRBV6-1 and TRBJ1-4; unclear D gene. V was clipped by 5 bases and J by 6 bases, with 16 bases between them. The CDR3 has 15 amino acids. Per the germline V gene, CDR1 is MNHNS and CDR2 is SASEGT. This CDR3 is CASSRTGGVDEKLFF. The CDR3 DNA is TGTGCCAGCAGTAGAACGGGTGGAGTGGATGAAAAACTGTTTTTT.

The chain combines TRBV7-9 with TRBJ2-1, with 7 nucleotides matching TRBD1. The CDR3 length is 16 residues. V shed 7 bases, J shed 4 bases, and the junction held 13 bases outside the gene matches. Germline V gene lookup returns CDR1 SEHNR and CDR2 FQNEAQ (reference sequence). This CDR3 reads CASTLTGTVPYNEQFF. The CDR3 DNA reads TGTGCCAGCACTCTTACCGGGACAGTTCCTTACAATGAGCAGTTCTTC.

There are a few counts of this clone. CDR3 protein: CASSATGPSYEQYF. CDR3 DNA sequence: TGCGCCAGCAGCGCCACGGGTCCCTCCTACGAGCAGTACTTC. This sequence joins TRBV5-1 and TRBJ2-7, with no clear D. V was trimmed by 4 bases and J by 0 bases, leaving 11 bases between them. The CDR3 spans 14 residues. Germline V gives CDR1 SGHRS, CDR2 YFSETQ.

CDR3 nucleotide sequence: TGTGCCAGCAGTTCGGACAGTAACTCGGTGCCCCAGCATTTT. This gives the protein CASSSDSNSVPQHF. The chain combines TRBV28 with TRBJ1-5, with a tentative D call TRBD1 (6 bases). The V gene lost 4 bases and the J gene lost 9 bases, with 16 bases spanning the gap. CDR3 length: 14 residues. CDR1 and CDR2 (germline): MDHEN, SYDVKM.

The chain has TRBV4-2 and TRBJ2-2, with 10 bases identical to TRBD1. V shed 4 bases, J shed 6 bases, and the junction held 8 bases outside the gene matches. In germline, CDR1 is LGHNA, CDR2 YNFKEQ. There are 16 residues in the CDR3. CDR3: CASSPGTGVSAGELFF. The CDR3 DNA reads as TGTGCCAGCAGCCCAGGGACAGGGGTTTCGGCCGGGGAGCTGTTTTTT.

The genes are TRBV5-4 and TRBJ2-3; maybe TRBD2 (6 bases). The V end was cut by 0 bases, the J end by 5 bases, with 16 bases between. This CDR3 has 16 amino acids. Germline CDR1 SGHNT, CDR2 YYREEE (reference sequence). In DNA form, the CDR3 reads TGTGCCAGCAGCTTGGGAGTGACTACCGGGGGAGATACGCAGTATTTT. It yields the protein CASSLGVTTGGDTQYF.

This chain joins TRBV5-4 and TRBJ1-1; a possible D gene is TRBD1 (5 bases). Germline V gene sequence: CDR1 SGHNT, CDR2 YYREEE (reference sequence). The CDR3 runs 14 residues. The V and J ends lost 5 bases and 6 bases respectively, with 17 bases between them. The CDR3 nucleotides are TGTGCCAGCAGACGGGACGGGAGCGGGGCTGAAGCTTTCTTT. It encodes CASRRDGSGAEAFF.